What follows describes a single T cell receptor (beta chain). Trimming took 1 base from V and 11 from J, leaving 12 bases between them. Germline values: CDR1 SGHDT, CDR2 YYEEEE. This CDR3 comprises 12 residues. Participants, about 18 to 100 years old, spanned fewer than 30 US areas. Profiled with immunoSEQ multiplex PCR; TCRdb holds only in-frame clones, not every one. In the table there are about 400,000 clones, more than 70% of which are singletons. This entry belongs to a study of blood T cell repertoires in COVID-19. Study in general: Cohort 3 donors were reported recovered after two negative PCRs, clearance, or symptom resolution.

Sequencing used PBMCs or T cells enriched from blood (not recorded which). The J gene is TRBJ1-1, the V gene TRBV5-6, with D uncertain. The receptor comes from a man aged 40-55 years in a cohort exposed to, infected with or recovered from COVID-19 (not recorded which). The CDR3 region has the DNA TGTGCCAGCAGCTTGAACGGAGAGAAGGCTTTCTTT. It codes for CASSLNGEKAFF.